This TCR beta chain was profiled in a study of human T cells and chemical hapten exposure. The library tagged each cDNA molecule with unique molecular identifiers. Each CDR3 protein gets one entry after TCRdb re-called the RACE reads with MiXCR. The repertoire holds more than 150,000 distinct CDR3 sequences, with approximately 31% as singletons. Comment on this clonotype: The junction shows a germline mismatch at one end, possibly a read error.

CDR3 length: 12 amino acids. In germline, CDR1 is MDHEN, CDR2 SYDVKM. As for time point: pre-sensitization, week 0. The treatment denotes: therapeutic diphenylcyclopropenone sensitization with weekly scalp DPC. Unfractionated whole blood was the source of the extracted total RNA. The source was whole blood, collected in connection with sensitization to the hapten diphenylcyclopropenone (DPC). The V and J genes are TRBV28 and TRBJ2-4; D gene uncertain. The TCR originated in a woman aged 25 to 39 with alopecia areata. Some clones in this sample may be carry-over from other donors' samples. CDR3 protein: CASSLVSDIRYF. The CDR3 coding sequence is TGTGCCAGCAGTTTAGTGTCCGACATTCGGTACTTC.